This is a list of T cell receptor beta chains from one sample in a study of vaccination effects on CD4 cells after COVID-19. Only in-frame clones appear in the TCRdb table, and some are missing; sequencing was by immunoSEQ multiplex PCR. This sample has tens of thousands of clones; approximately 75% occur once, and the top ten carry 2.5% to 3.5%. These receptors are not linked to any known antigen. The material was CD4+ T cells from PBMCs cultured with HCoV-NL63 spike peptides, obtained before COVID-19 vaccination. These receptors were taken from a human donor who received a COVID-19 vaccine. CDR3s include the opening cysteine and the closing phenylalanine or tryptophan. D genes are given only for firm matches. Size values are once, few and many counts, or a class for expanded clones, and some rows have none.

j_call v_call clone_size d_call cdr3_aa cdr3_nt
TRBJ1-4 TRBV19 NA NA CASSLGVSEKLFF TGTGCCAGTAGTCTGGGAGTTAGCGAAAAACTGTTTTTT
TRBJ2-4 TRBV6-5 NA NA CASRGDGKNIQYF TGTGCCAGCAGGGGGGATGGCAAAAACATTCAGTACTTC
TRBJ1-5 TRBV5-6 NA NA CASSLWATSNQPQHF TGTGCCAGCAGCTTGTGGGCAACAAGCAATCAGCCCCAGCATTTT
TRBJ1-1 TRBV6-5 few TRBD1 CASRAQGDTEAFF TGTGCCAGCAGGGCTCAGGGGGACACTGAAGCTTTCTTT
TRBJ2-5 TRBV27 NA NA CASSPLLPVGQETQYF TGTGCCAGCAGTCCCCTGCTCCCGGTGGGTCAAGAGACCCAGTACTTC
TRBJ2-2 TRBV4-1 NA NA CASSQDLHTGELFF TGCGCCAGCAGCCAAGATCTCCACACCGGGGAGCTGTTTTTT
TRBJ2-1 TRBV12-3/TRBV12-4 NA NA CASTSSYNEQFF TGTGCCAGCACGAGCTCCTACAATGAGCAGTTCTTC
TRBJ1-1 TRBV3-1/TRBV3-2 NA NA CASSQANLNTEAFF TGTGCCAGCAGCCAAGCAAACTTGAACACTGAAGCTTTCTTT
TRBJ1-1 TRBV3-1/TRBV3-2 NA NA CASSKVGWGTEAFF TGTGCCAGCAGCAAAGTGGGCTGGGGCACTGAAGCTTTCTTT
TRBJ2-1 TRBV5-1 NA NA CASSLGEKSNEQFF TGCGCCAGCAGCTTGGGGGAAAAGAGCAATGAGCAGTTCTTC
TRBJ1-6 TRBV6-5 NA NA CASGANGIHF TGTGCCAGCGGGGCCAACGGGATTCACTTT
TRBJ2-1 TRBV5-4 NA TRBD2 CASSPGLAAYNEQFF TGTGCCAGCAGCCCAGGACTAGCGGCATACAATGAGCAGTTCTTC
TRBJ1-3 TRBV9 NA NA CASAEGFTGNTIYF TGTGCCAGCGCCGAGGGGTTCACTGGAAACACCATATATTTT
TRBJ2-5 TRBV24-1 NA TRBD2 CATSDRTSGGDQETQYF TGTGCCACCAGTGACAGGACTAGCGGGGGAGATCAAGAGACCCAGTACTTC
TRBJ2-2 TRBV6-5 NA TRBD1 CASRGDRNTGELFF TGTGCCAGCAGGGGGGACAGGAACACCGGGGAGCTGTTTTTT
TRBJ1-5 TRBV2 NA NA CASSARRENQPQHF TGTGCCAGCAGTGCTCGGAGGGAGAATCAGCCCCAGCATTTT
TRBJ2-3 TRBV3-1/TRBV3-2 few NA CASSHSSGGARQYF TGTGCCAGCAGCCATTCCTCGGGCGGGGCGCGACAGTATTTT
TRBJ2-3 TRBV6-2/TRBV6-3 NA NA CASSSRGLQDTQYF TGTGCCAGCAGTTCGCGGGGGCTGCAGGATACGCAGTATTTT
TRBJ1-5 TRBV2 NA NA CASSESRVVQPQHF TGTGCCAGCAGTGAGAGCAGGGTTGTGCAGCCCCAGCATTTT
TRBJ2-2 TRBV6-6 NA TRBD2 CASSYKSGGIRGELFF TGTGCCAGCAGTTACAAGAGCGGGGGAATCCGCGGGGAGCTGTTTTTT
TRBJ1-3 TRBV12-5 NA NA CASGPLDPRGSGNTIYF TGTGCTAGTGGTCCCCTTGACCCCAGGGGCTCTGGAAACACCATATATTTT
TRBJ1-1 TRBV29-1 NA NA CSGGWNTEAFF TGCAGCGGCGGGTGGAACACTGAAGCTTTCTTT
TRBJ2-2 TRBV11-2 NA NA CASSPFGSNYGELFF TGTGCCAGCAGTCCCTTTGGGTCGAATTACGGGGAGCTGTTTTTT
TRBJ1-6 TRBV7-9 NA NA CASSFGPQGPLHF TGTGCCAGCAGCTTCGGGCCTCAAGGACCCCTCCACTTT
TRBJ1-1 TRBV6-4 NA NA CASSRDTWNTEAFF TGTGCCAGCAGCAGGGACACTTGGAACACTGAAGCTTTCTTT
TRBJ2-2 TRBV9 NA NA CASSVRGPNTGELFF TGTGCCAGCAGCGTAAGGGGACCTAACACCGGGGAGCTGTTTTTT
TRBJ2-1 TRBV7-2 NA NA CASSLVQVYEQFF TGTGCCAGCAGCTTAGTTCAGGTCTATGAGCAGTTCTTC
TRBJ2-2 TRBV12-5 NA NA CASGLVRSLNTGELFF TGTGCTAGTGGTTTGGTACGGTCTTTGAACACCGGGGAGCTGTTTTTT
TRBJ2-6 TRBV7-3 NA TRBD2 CASSLKAGGDGDSGANVLTF TGTGCCAGCAGCTTAAAGGCTGGGGGGGACGGAGACTCTGGGGCCAACGTCCTGACTTTC
TRBJ2-3 TRBV5-4 NA TRBD2 CASSVRLAGGPTDTQYF TGTGCCAGCAGCGTCCGACTAGCGGGGGGCCCCACAGATACGCAGTATTTT